The source of this T cell receptor beta chain is a study of blood T cell repertoires in COVID-19. Study in general: The United States, Italy and Spain supplied acute and convalescent COVID-19 samples. Sources were T cells, B-cell-depleted T cells, or PBMCs; the material itself was cDNA or gDNA.

Seattle patients were enrolled while actively infected and followed longitudinally. From germline, CDR1 is MNHEY and CDR2 SVGAGI. This CDR3 contains 14 residues. The ends were cut back, 8 bases at V and 2 bases at J, with 15 bases in the middle. Per the authors' pipeline: Amplified reference gene primers provided the basis for estimating nucleated cell counts. Clones were read by immunoSEQ multiplex PCR, and TCRdb kept only the in-frame ones, dropping some. The V and J calls and clone size were taken over from that table, and D and trimming were inferred from the DNA. This table holds over 85,000 clones, roughly 88% found once.

The V gene is TRBV6-5, the J gene TRBJ2-5; D not certain. This TCR derives from a woman older than 75 with COVID-19, enrolled during active disease. The sample comprised peripheral blood. The CDR3 loop is CASQPLGRQETQYF. As DNA, the CDR3 is TGTGCCAGCCAACCTTTGGGCCGTCAAGAGACCCAGTACTTC.